This T cell receptor (beta chain) appears in the sequencing data of a study of control samples from healthy donors and cancer patients. Assay used: immunoSEQ multiplex PCR; TCRdb lists only in-frame clones, some missing. The table includes under 150,000 clones, 70% to 90% detected once. This CDR3 is built from 18 residues. Germline V gives CDR1 SGHVS, CDR2 FQNEAQ. V was pared by 1 base and J by 7 bases, with 23 bases between. Sequenced input: blood. V gene TRBV7-8 combines with J gene TRBJ1-5; D perhaps matches TRBD1 (5 bases). This TCR was sampled from a man aged 60 to 75 in good health. The CDR3 loop reads CASSLVGRGAGLGQPQHF. The CDR3 DNA sequence: TGTGCCAGCAGCTTAGTCGGACGGGGCGCAGGGCTAGGCCAGCCCCAGCATTTT.